This T cell receptor (beta chain) stems from a study of immune cell composition in non-small cell lung cancer (dated by TCRdb to about 2017). Concerning the study at large: Histologic subtype was assigned using H&E plus p63, CK5, Napsin A and TTF-1 immunohistochemistry, mainly lung adenocarcinoma or squamous cell carcinoma. TCR-beta sequencing (Adaptive Biotechnologies) was performed on a few dozen paired NSCLC tumour and non-adjacent lung specimens plus 26 tumour-only specimens. For supplementary cohort #1, made up of 10 lung adenocarcinoma cases, paired tumour/lung TCR-beta sequencing was done and TIL populations were generated so that tumour reactivity could be assessed. Four tumour specimens that had TCR-beta data belonged to rare histological subtypes and were left out of the subtype comparisons. Study-level results and caveats: Only around ten cases were included in the reactivity cohort, and sequence sharing between tumour-reactive clones and the dominant in vivo tumour-associated clones was not shown. Across approximately ten adenocarcinoma cases, TIL tumour reactivity correlated strongly with maximal tumour-associated clone frequency but not with overall clonality. Nearly half of NSCLC cases had tumour-associated clones >0.5%, with about 71% of squamous carcinomas showing such clones compared with roughly 35% of adenocarcinomas. Smoking pack-years did not significantly correlate with tumour TCR-beta clonality.

A two-step multiplex PCR was used to amplify TCR-beta CDR3 regions from genomic DNA, and Illumina-compatible adaptors were added in the second step. As a commercial immunoSEQ service, TCR-beta immunosequencing was carried out on an Illumina platform. On the study's bioinformatics: Repertoires were summarised as Top 10 Clones, the percentage of T-cell templates from the ten most frequent sequences, and productive clonality. Productive clonality ranged from 0 to 1, with 1 indicating a monoclonal population. Sequences comprising at least 0.1% of tumour T-cell templates but absent from matched non-adjacent lung were defined as tumour-associated clones and were identified via log10 scatter plots. Two-group comparisons used Student's t-tests, stages used ANOVA, and relationships used linear regression, analysed in GraphPad Prism7 and R. In its TCRdb copy, this immuneACCESS table keeps in-frame sequences only and misses some clones. Where compared with another copy, unresolved V genes explain less than half of these, and the others have no known cause. V, J and clone size are those of that table, while D and trimming were read from the DNA. A total of around 3,500 clones appear in this sample, roughly 80% of them only once. Clones ranked in the top ten supply roughly 29% of the sample.

There are 13 amino acids in the CDR3, from cysteine to phenylalanine inclusive. Only CDR3 DNA is held: 39 bases, read in frame from base 1. Based on the germline V gene, the CDR1 and CDR2 sequences are SNHLY and FYNNEI. Trimming at the junction amounts to 4 bases on V and 6 bases on J, and the germline ends lie 12 bases apart. A word on this clone: The clone's antigen remains unknown. Within one base of it there is no much larger clone, and no base qualities were kept.

Normal lung samples were non-adjacent lung tissue taken as far from the tumour as possible, at least 3 cm away, from the same patient. From frozen aliquots of unsorted single-cell suspensions, genomic DNA was isolated using the QIAamp DNA kit. Tissues arrived within 2 hours of resection and were immediately processed into single-cell suspensions. Tissue was mechanically dissociated and enzymatically digested with DNase I, collagenase I and hyaluronidase for around 27 minutes at 37 °C, then filtered and RBC-lysed. Specimen: non-adjacent lung tissue. The chain is encoded by TRBV2 joined to TRBJ1-2; no D gene call is confident. The clonotype was recovered from a human donor with non-small cell lung cancer. The base sequence is TGTGCCAGCAGTGGATTCGTGGGAGATGGCTACACCTTC. Its product reads: CASSGFVGDGYTF.